Following are 2 T cell receptor beta chains from one sample sequenced in a study of cytomegalovirus exposure and HLA in healthy donors. PCR used 60 Vbeta primers and 13 Jbeta primers. Assay used: immunoSEQ multiplex PCR; TCRdb lists only in-frame clones, some missing. The repertoire holds about 160,000 clones, around 76% seen once, with 1.3% to 1.5% in the top ten. The sample comprised PBMCs. All receptors come from a man aged 55 to 70 in good health and CMV-seronegative.

In its sample, this clone was seen a few times. The rearrangement links TRBV27 to TRBJ2-1; D remains ambiguous. CDR3 size: 14 residues. Per germline, CDR1 MNHEY and CDR2 SMNVEV (reference sequence). Trimming stripped 0 bases from V and 3 bases from J, with 6 bases between. CDR3 sequence (DNA): TGTGCCAGCAGTTTATCAGCTGGCTACAATGAGCAGTTCTTC. As protein: CASSLSAGYNEQFF.

This clone turned up a few times. The chain couples TRBV5-1 to TRBJ2-7; D uncertain. The germline V and J ends were trimmed by 2 bases and 3 bases, with 6 bases remaining between them. Germline V CDR1 and CDR2: SGHRS, YFSETQ. CDR3 length: 12 amino acids. As DNA, the CDR3 is TGCGCCAGCAGCTTCACAGTCTACGAGCAGTACTTC. Translation: CASSFTVYEQYF.